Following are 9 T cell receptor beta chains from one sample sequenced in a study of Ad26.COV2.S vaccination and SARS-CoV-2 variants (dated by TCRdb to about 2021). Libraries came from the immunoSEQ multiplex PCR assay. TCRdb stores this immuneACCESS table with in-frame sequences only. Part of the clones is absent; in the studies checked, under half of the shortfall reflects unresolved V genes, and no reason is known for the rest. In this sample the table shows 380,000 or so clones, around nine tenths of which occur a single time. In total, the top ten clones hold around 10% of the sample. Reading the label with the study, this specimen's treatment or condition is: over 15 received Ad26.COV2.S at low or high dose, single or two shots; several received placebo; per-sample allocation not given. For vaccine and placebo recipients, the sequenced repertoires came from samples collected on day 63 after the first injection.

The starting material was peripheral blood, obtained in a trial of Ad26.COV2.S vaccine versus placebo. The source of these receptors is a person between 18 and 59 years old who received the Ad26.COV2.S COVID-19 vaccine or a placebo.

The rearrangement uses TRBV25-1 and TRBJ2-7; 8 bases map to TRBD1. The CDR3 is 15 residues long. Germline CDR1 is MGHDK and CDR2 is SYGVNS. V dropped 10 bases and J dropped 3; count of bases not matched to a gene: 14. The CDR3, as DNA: TGTGCCACCGACCCTGGGACAGGTGTTGTCTACGAGCAGTACTTC. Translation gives CATDPGTGVVYEQYF.

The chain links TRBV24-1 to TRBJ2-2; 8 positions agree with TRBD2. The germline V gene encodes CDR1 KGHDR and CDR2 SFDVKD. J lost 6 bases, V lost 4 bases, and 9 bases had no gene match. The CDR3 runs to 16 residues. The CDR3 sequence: CATSDDLAGPAGELFF. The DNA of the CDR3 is TGTGCCACCAGTGACGATCTAGCGGGCCCAGCCGGGGAGCTGTTTTTT.

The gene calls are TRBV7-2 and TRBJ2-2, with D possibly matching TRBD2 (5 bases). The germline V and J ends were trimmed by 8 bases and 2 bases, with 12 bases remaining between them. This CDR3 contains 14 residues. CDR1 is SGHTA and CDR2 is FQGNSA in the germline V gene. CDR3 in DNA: TGTGCCAGCCGGAGTCGGGGAAACACCGGGGAGCTGTTTTTT. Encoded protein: CASRSRGNTGELFF.

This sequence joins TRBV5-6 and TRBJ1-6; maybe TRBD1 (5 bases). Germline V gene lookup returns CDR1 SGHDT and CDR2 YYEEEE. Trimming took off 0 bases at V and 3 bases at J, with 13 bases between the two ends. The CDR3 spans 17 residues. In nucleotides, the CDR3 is TGTGCCAGCAGCTTGGGGCCGGGGCCCGGCTATAATTCACCCCTCCACTTT. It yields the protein CASSLGPGPGYNSPLHF.

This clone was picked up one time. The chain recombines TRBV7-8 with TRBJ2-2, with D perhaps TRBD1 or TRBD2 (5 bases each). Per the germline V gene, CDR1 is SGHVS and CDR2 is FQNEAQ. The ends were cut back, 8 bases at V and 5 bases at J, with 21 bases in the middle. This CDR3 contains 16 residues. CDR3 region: CASSVPGQTITGELFF. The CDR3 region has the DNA TGTGCCAGCTCGGTTCCGGGGCAGACAATAACCGGGGAGCTGTTTTTT. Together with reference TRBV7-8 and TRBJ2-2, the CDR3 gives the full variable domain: GAGVSQSPRYKVAKRGQDVALRCDPISGHVSLFWYQQALGQGPEFLTYFQNEAQLDKSGLPSDRFFAERPEGSVSTLKIQRTQQEDSAVYLCASSVPGQTITGELFFGEGSRLTVL.

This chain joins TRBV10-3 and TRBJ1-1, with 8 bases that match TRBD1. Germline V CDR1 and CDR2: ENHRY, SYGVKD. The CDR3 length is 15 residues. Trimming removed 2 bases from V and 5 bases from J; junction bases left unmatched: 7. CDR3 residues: CAISEVTGVLTEAFF. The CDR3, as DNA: TGTGCCATCAGTGAGGTGACAGGGGTATTGACTGAAGCTTTCTTT.

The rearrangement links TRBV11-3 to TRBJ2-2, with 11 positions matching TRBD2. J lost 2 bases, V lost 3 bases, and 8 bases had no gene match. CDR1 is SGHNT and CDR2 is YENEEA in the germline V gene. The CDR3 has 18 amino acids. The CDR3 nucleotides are TGTGCCAGCAGCTTGACCCTCCTAGCGGGGGGAAACACCGGGGAGCTGTTTTTT. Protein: CASSLTLLAGGNTGELFF.

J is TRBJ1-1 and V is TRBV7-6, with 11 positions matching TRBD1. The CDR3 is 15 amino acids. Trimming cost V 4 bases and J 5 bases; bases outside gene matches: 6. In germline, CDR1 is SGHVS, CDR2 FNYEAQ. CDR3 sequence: CASSSDRGRGTEAFF. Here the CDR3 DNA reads TGTGCCAGCAGCTCGGACAGGGGGCGGGGGACTGAAGCTTTCTTT.

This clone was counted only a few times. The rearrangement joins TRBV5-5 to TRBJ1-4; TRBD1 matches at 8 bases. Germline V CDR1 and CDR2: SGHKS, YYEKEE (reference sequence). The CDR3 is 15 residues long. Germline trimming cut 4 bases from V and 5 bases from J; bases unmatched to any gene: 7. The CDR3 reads CASSRPGQANEKLFF. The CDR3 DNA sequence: TGTGCCAGCAGCCGACCGGGACAGGCAAATGAAAAACTGTTTTTT.